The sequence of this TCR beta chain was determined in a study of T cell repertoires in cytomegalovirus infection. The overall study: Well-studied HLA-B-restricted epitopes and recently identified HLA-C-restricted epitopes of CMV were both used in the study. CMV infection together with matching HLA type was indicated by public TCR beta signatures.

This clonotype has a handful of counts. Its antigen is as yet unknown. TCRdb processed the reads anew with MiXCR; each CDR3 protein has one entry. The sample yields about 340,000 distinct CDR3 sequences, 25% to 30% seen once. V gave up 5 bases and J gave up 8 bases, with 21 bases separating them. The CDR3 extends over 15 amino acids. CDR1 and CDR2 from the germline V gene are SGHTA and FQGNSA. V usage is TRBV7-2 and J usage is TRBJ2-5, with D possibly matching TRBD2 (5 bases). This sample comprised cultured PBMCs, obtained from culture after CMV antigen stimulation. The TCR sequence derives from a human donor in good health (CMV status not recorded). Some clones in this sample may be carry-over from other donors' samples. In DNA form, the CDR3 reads TGTGCCAGCAGCACCCGGGGAGCGAGCCGCGATACCCAGTACTTC. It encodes CASSTRGASRDTQYF. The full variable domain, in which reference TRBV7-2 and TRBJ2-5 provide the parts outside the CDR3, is GAGVSQSPSNKVTEKGKDVELRCDPISGHTALYWYRQSLGQGLEFLIYFQGNSAPDKSGLPSDRFSAERTGGSVSTLTIQRTQQEDSAVYLCASSTRGASRDTQYFGPGTRLLVL.